The T cell receptor (beta chain) described here comes from a study of T-cell memory formation after mild COVID-19. Study-wide points: Prior to infection, memory already included some responding clones, suggesting cross-reactive memory joined.

This clonotype came up once. Its antigen is unidentified. Using its own MiXCR run on the 5' RACE reads, TCRdb lists one record per CDR3 protein. The sample gives about 140,000 distinct CDR3 sequences, 11% to 15% of which show up once; about 27% is in the top ten. V lost 1 base, J lost 5 bases, and 11 bases lay in between. The length of the CDR3 is 14 residues. Per germline, CDR1 SGHVS and CDR2 FQNEAQ. The V and J genes are TRBV7-8 and TRBJ2-5; TRBD1 or TRBD2 may be the D gene (6 bases each). This receptor was identified in an adult woman who had mild COVID-19 (a few samples of this study predate the infection). Cell type and time point are not known. The sequencing sample was made of PBMCs or a T cell subset sorted from them (not recorded which). CDR3 region: CASSLDIGGETQYF. CDR3 nucleotide sequence: TGTGCCAGCAGCTTAGATATAGGGGGGGAGACCCAGTACTTC.